This T cell receptor beta chain was obtained from a study of CD8+CD57+ T cells in acquired aplastic anemia. Study-level background: Approximately 11 million reads were obtained on average for healthy donor CD4+ cells.

TCR beta VDJ and CDR3 profiles were obtained from a genomic DNA template. MiXCR, run by TCRdb on the reads, gives a single entry per CDR3 protein. Among 100,000 to 150,000 distinct CDR3 sequences, around 41% were seen once, and the ten largest hold 6.5% to 10%. Germline-derived CDR1 and CDR2 are WSHSY and SAAADI. Trimming took 6 bases from V and 7 from J; bases not matched to a gene: 7. This CDR3 is 14 amino acids long. The source material was sorted CD4+, CD8+, or CD8+CD57+ T cells (not recorded which) from PBMCs. This sequence joins TRBV10-2 and TRBJ1-2; 11 bases match TRBD1. The clonotype comes from a human donor in good health, serving as a control. CDR3 nucleotide sequence: TGCGCCAGCAGCCTGGACAGGGGGCAGAGTGGCTACACCTTC. It codes for CASSLDRGQSGYTF.